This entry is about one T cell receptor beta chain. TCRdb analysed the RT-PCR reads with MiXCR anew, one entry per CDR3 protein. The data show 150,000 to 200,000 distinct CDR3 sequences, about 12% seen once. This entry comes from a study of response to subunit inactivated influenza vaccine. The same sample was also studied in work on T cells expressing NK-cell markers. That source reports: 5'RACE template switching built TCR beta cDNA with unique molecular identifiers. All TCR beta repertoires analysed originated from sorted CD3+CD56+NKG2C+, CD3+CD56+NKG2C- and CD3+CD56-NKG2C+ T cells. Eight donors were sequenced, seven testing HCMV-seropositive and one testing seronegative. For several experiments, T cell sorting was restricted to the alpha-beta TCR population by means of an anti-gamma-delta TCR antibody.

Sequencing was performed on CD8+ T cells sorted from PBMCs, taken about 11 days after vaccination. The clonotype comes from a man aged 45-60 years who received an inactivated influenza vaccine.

Written as DNA, the CDR3 is TGTGCCAGCAGCATTGGTGGGGCCGGGGAGCTGTTTTTT. It translates to CASSIGGAGELFF. J is TRBJ2-2 and V is TRBV14; D not certain. Germline V gene sequence: CDR1 SGHDN, CDR2 FVKESK. The CDR3 length is 13 residues. V lost 5 bases and J 6 bases, leaving 10 bases between the germline ends.